This section outlines one TCR beta chain sequence together with its context. V lost 5 bases and J 6 bases, leaving 14 bases between the germline ends. Germline V gene data show CDR1 as SEHNR and CDR2 as FQNEAQ (reference sequence). This CDR3 comprises 14 residues. The repertoire was sequenced with immunoSEQ multiplex PCR; TCRdb's copy has only in-frame clones and lacks some. The data show 110,000 or so clones, around 83% seen once. The data are from a study of blood T cell repertoires in COVID-19. Overall study context: Donors in the United States, Italy and Spain gave samples during acute or convalescent COVID-19. PBMCs, B-cell-depleted T cells, or T cells were the source of the cDNA or gDNA that made up the material.

V and J are TRBV7-9 and TRBJ2-1; D ambiguous. The TCR originated in a middle-aged man with acute or convalescent COVID-19. Sample: peripheral blood. The CDR3 reads CASSPLRGRNEQFF. CDR3 in DNA: TGTGCCAGCAGCCCCCTACGAGGCCGCAATGAGCAGTTCTTC.